This T cell receptor (beta chain) comes out of a study of shared clonotypes between healthy human individuals. Whole-study context: The study used three CD4 naive, three CD4 memory, two CD8 naive and one CD8 memory plate per donor.

The germline V gene encodes CDR1 MNHEY and CDR2 SVGAGI. CDR3 length: 14 residues. V dropped 6 bases and J dropped 8 bases, with 16 bases sitting between them. Repertoires were generated with immunoSEQ multiplex PCR, while TCRdb's copy carries only in-frame clones and drops some. The data hold roughly 1 million clones, with approximately 78% observed a single time. The specimen sequenced was memory CD4+ T cells from PBMCs. Indicated subset: CD45RA-negative fraction. The chain links TRBV6-5 to TRBJ1-4, with D possibly being TRBD1 (5 bases). This clonotype was obtained from a man aged 18 to 30 in good health. Some clones in this sample may be carry-over from other donors' samples. CDR3 nucleotide sequence: TGTGCCAGCAGGCCGGGACGGACCCGAGAAAAACTGTTTTTT. Protein: CASRPGRTREKLFF.